The 2 T cell receptor beta chains presented below share a single source sample, sequenced in a study of type 1 and type 2 diabetes patients. Genomic DNA was the PCR template. Multiplex PCR with 30 forward and 13 reverse primers amplified the TCR beta CDR3. TCRdb re-called the multiplex PCR reads with MiXCR, one entry per CDR3 protein. The table has a few hundred thousand distinct CDR3 sequences, roughly 50% seen once. Sequencing was performed on peripheral blood mononuclear cells (PBMCs). Receptors were obtained from a man younger than 35 with type 2 diabetes.

The gene calls are TRBV27 and TRBJ1-1; D uncertain. Trimming left V 7 bases short and J 3 bases short, with 12 bases between. CDR3 length equals 13 residues. Germline CDR1 is MNHEY and CDR2 is SMNVEV (reference sequence). The CDR3 sequence: CASKTGVYTEAFF. The DNA for the CDR3 is TGTGCCAGCAAGACGGGAGTATACACTGAAGCTTTCTTT.

The rearrangement uses TRBV29-1 and TRBJ2-1; D gene uncertain. This CDR3 comprises 14 residues. The V gene lost 4 bases and the J gene lost 7 bases, with 17 bases spanning the gap. The germline CDR1 and CDR2 sequences are SQVTM and ANQGSEA. The CDR3 region has the DNA TGCAGCGTTGCCCCGGCCGTCCTGGGTAATGAGCAGTTCTTC. Translated: CSVAPAVLGNEQFF.